This TCR beta chain was retrieved from a study of shared clonotypes between healthy human individuals. Repertoires were generated with immunoSEQ multiplex PCR, while TCRdb's copy carries only in-frame clones and drops some. The sample has about 2.5 million clones; around 93% are singletons. Sequencing input: naive CD4+ T cells from PBMCs. Subset indicated: CD45RA+ positively selected. This clonotype was sampled from a man between 18 and 29 years old in good health. Some clones in this sample may be carry-over from other donors' samples.

This chain's CDR3 is CASSLDRGNSGNTIYF. CDR3 DNA sequence: TGTGCCAGCAGCTTAGACAGGGGTAACTCTGGAAACACCATATATTTT. This rearrangement joins TRBV7-8 to TRBJ1-3, with 7 bases identical to TRBD1. V was pared by 1 base and J by 0 bases, with 3 bases of the junction left unmatched. The germline gives CDR1 SGHVS, CDR2 FQNEAQ. This CDR3 comprises 16 residues.